This entry lists 26 T cell receptor beta chains sequenced from one sample in a study of OX40 agonist ivuxolimab in advanced cancers. Profiled with immunoSEQ multiplex PCR; TCRdb holds only in-frame clones, not every one. In the table there are about 36,000 clones, around three quarters of which are singletons. Sequenced material: CD4+ or CD8+ T cells sorted from blood, taken in a trial of the OX40 agonist ivuxolimab. All receptors derive from an adult with an advanced solid tumor such as melanoma, head and neck, liver or kidney cancer.

The rearrangement uses TRBV6-6 and TRBJ1-1; D remains unclear. The V end lost 6 bases, the J end lost 4 bases, and 18 bases lay between the germline ends. Per germline, CDR1 MNHNY and CDR2 SVGAGI (reference sequence). The CDR3 runs 15 residues. The DNA of the CDR3 is TGTGCCAGCAGCTCCGGTAGTACGGGCGGCACTGAAGCTTTCTTT. This sequence encodes CASSSGSTGGTEAFF.

The CDR3 here is CASSTPRPGNTEAFF. For the CDR3, the DNA is TGTGCCAGTAGTACCCCTCGTCCCGGGAACACTGAAGCTTTCTTT. The V and J genes are TRBV19 and TRBJ1-1; no firm D call. CDR1 and CDR2 (germline): LNHDA, SQIVND (reference sequence). This CDR3 region has 15 residues. V lost 4 bases and J 1 base, leaving 13 bases between the germline ends.

The chain is built from TRBV5-1 and TRBJ2-5; D ambiguous. Per the germline V gene, CDR1 is SGHRS and CDR2 is YFSETQ. Trimming removed 0 bases from V and 5 bases from J, with 14 bases in between. The CDR3 spans 15 residues. CDR3 nucleotides: TGCGCCAGCAGCTTGGCCGTTGTCGACGCGGAGACCCAGTACTTC. Protein: CASSLAVVDAETQYF.

V gene TRBV6-4 combines with J gene TRBJ2-7; D is ambiguous. The CDR3 spans 13 residues. V was clipped by 5 bases and J by 5 bases, with 13 bases between them. Germline-derived CDR1 and CDR2 are MRHNA and SNTAGT. CDR3 nucleotide sequence: TGTGCCAGCAGTTACCATCCGACTGACGAGCAGTACGTC. It specifies CASSYHPTDEQYV.

This clone was counted a single time. The CDR3 bases are TGTGCCAGCAGTATACAGGGGGCGCGGACTGAAGCTTTCTTT. It translates to CASSIQGARTEAFF. The genes are TRBV2 and TRBJ1-1; 9 bases are shared with TRBD1. J was trimmed by 5 bases and V by 5 bases; bases with no gene match: 6. Looked up from germline, CDR1 is SNHLY and CDR2 is FYNNEI. This CDR3 has 14 amino acids.

This chain connects TRBV6-1 to TRBJ1-2; no clear D gene. The CDR3 has 12 amino acids. Germline lookup yields CDR1 MNHNS and CDR2 SASEGT. V gave up 8 bases and J gave up 2 bases, with 9 bases separating them. The CDR3 coding sequence is TGTGCCAGCGAGGGAGAGAACTATGGCTACACCTTC. It translates to CASEGENYGYTF.

The rearrangement uses TRBV12-5 and TRBJ2-7, with D unresolved. The germline gives CDR1 LGHNT, CDR2 FRNRAP. The germline V and J ends were trimmed by 3 bases and 2 bases, with 8 bases remaining between them. The CDR3 sequence is 13 residues long. The CDR3 spells CASGFCPPYEQYV. Here the CDR3 DNA reads TGTGCTAGTGGTTTCTGTCCGCCCTACGAGCAGTACGTC.

V is TRBV30 and J is TRBJ1-3; a weak D match, TRBD1 (5 bases). The CDR3 has 14 residues. Looked up from germline, CDR1 is GTSNPN and CDR2 is SVGIG (reference sequence). Trimming shortened V by 6 bases and J by 1 base, and 13 bases separated the two germline ends. CDR3 sequence reads: CACMPQGSGNTIYF. DNA of the CDR3: TGTGCCTGTATGCCGCAGGGTTCTGGAAACACCATATATTTT.

The J gene is TRBJ2-2, the V gene TRBV29-1; TRBD2 agrees at 7 bases. The J segment lost 5 bases and the V segment lost 4 bases, leaving 10 bases of the junction unmatched. Germline CDR1 reads SQVTM; CDR2 reads ANQGSEA. CDR3 length equals 15 residues. The CDR3 is CSVVRAGRATGELFF. The CDR3 DNA sequence: TGCAGCGTTGTACGGGCAGGGAGGGCAACCGGGGAGCTGTTTTTT.

The rearrangement uses TRBV19 and TRBJ1-5, with TRBD1 identical over 9 bases. The CDR3 sequence is 16 residues long. Germline CDR1 reads LNHDA; CDR2 reads SQIVND (reference sequence). Trimming cost V 5 bases and J 3 bases; bases outside gene matches: 8. The CDR3 DNA is TGTGCCAGTAGTCAAGACAGGGGGACGAACAATCAGCCCCAGCATTTT. This sequence encodes CASSQDRGTNNQPQHF.

V is TRBV10-2 and J is TRBJ2-3, with 9 nucleotides matching TRBD1. The ends lost 4 bases at V and 2 bases at J; junction bases unmatched: 16. The CDR3 is 19 residues long. Germline CDR1 reads WSHSY; CDR2 reads SAAADI. The CDR3, as DNA: TGCGCCAGCAGTGCCCGGGACAGGGCGCTGCGACGTAACACAGATACGCAGTATTTT. Its translation is CASSARDRALRRNTDTQYF.

The chain carries TRBV6-5 and TRBJ1-2, with D possibly matching TRBD1 (5 bases). The CDR3 is 16 amino acids. Germline assignment: CDR1 MNHEY and CDR2 SVGAGI. With 0 bases removed from V and 4 bases from J, the gap between germline ends came to 15 bases. CDR3 amino acids: CASSYSKGIAGYGYTF. The CDR3, as DNA: TGTGCCAGCAGTTACTCGAAGGGGATAGCGGGCTATGGCTACACCTTC.

The table lists this clone with a few counts. This sequence joins TRBV29-1 and TRBJ2-5; tentative D call: TRBD2 (6 bases). Trimming left V 3 bases short and J 5 bases short, with 13 bases between. The CDR3 has 13 amino acids. Germline loops: CDR1 SQVTM, CDR2 ANQGSEA. CDR3 DNA sequence: TGCAGCGTTGAGGGCGCGGGGTGGGAGACCCAGTACTTC. It yields the protein CSVEGAGWETQYF.

CDR3 nucleotide sequence: TGTGCCAGCAGCTCGGGACAGCCTAACTATGGCTACACCTTC. Protein product: CASSSGQPNYGYTF. The chain couples TRBV5-4 to TRBJ1-2; 7 positions agree with TRBD1. Losses at the gene ends were 3 bases for V and 0 bases for J; bases not matched to a gene: 2. Germline CDR1 reads SGHNT; CDR2 reads YYREEE (reference sequence). This CDR3 spans 14 amino acids.

This clone was seen more than once but under ten times. The rearrangement links TRBV2 to TRBJ2-7, with a tentative D call TRBD2 (5 bases). Trimming took off 6 bases at V and 6 bases at J, with 15 bases between the two ends. The length of the CDR3 is 13 residues. CDR1 SNHLY and CDR2 FYNNEI come from the germline V gene. In nucleotides, the CDR3 is TGTGCCAGCAGCCTACTAGGAGGTCGCGAGCAGTACTTC. Translating gives CASSLLGGREQYF.

V and J are TRBV6-1 and TRBJ1-4; D remains ambiguous. Germline CDR1 MNHNS, CDR2 SASEGT. This CDR3 is built from 12 residues. Deletions cut 6 bases from V and 10 bases from J, with 12 bases between. The CDR3 nucleotides read TGTGCCAGCAGCGTACTTGTAGGAAAACTGTTTTTT. It codes for CASSVLVGKLFF.

The chain couples TRBV30 to TRBJ1-3, with 10 bases that match TRBD1. The CDR3 is 16 amino acids. Trimming took 2 bases from V and 6 from J; bases not matched to a gene: 10. Germline V gene sequence: CDR1 GTSNPN, CDR2 SVGIG (reference sequence). The CDR3 region is CAWSWDRGPWENTIYF. Written as DNA, the CDR3 is TGTGCCTGGAGTTGGGACAGGGGACCTTGGGAAAACACCATATATTTT. Combining the CDR3 with reference TRBV30 and TRBJ1-3 gives the whole variable domain SQTIHQWPATLVQPVGSPLSLECTVEGTSNPNLYWYRQAAGRGLQLLFYSVGIGQISSEVPQNLSASRPQDRQFILSSKKLLLSDSGFYLCAWSWDRGPWENTIYFGEGSWLTVV.

The rearrangement links TRBV6-1 to TRBJ2-7, with TRBD1 matching 8 bases. CDR3 length: 12 residues. Germline V gene lookup returns CDR1 MNHNS and CDR2 SASEGT. Trimming took 6 bases from V and 5 from J; bases not matched to a gene: 3. CDR3 in DNA: TGTGCCAGCAGCCAGGGGGCGAACGAGCAGTACGTC. As protein: CASSQGANEQYV.

The chain combines TRBV5-1 with TRBJ2-3; 11 bases are a match to TRBD1. Trimming at V came to 0 bases and at J to 3 bases, leaving 3 bases not matched to a gene. CDR3 size: 16 residues. CDR1 and CDR2 (germline): SGHRS, YFSETQ. This CDR3 reads CASSLGGQGATDTQYF. The CDR3 coding sequence is TGCGCCAGCAGCTTGGGAGGACAGGGGGCTACAGATACGCAGTATTTT.

This clone was seen a single time. V gene TRBV5-1 combines with J gene TRBJ1-2, with 7 bases fitting TRBD1. J gave up 5 bases and V 1 base, and 5 bases lay outside the gene matches. The CDR3 contains 14 residues. Looked up from germline, CDR1 is SGHRS and CDR2 is YFSETQ. CDR3 DNA: TGCGCCAGCAGCTTGACAGTGGGACAGTATGGCTACACCTTC. It yields the protein CASSLTVGQYGYTF. Supplemented by reference TRBV5-1 and TRBJ1-2, the full variable domain reads KAGVTQTPRYLIKTRGQQVTLSCSPISGHRSVSWYQQTPGQGLQFLFEYFSETQRNKGNFPGRFSGRQFSNSRSEMNVSTLELGDSALYLCASSLTVGQYGYTFGSGTRLTVV.

The gene calls are TRBV6-5 and TRBJ1-1; no clear D. V was cut by 0 bases and J by 6 bases, with 8 bases left in between. The CDR3 has 13 amino acids. Per the germline V gene, CDR1 is MNHEY and CDR2 is SVGAGI. CDR3 protein: CASSYSYRAEAFF. CDR3 sequence (DNA): TGTGCCAGCAGTTACTCCTACCGGGCTGAAGCTTTCTTT.

The V call is TRBV6-1, the J call TRBJ2-1, with 8 bases fitting TRBD1. The trim removed 1 base at V and 3 bases at J, leaving 5 bases unmatched. CDR3 length equals 16 residues. Germline CDR1 and CDR2: MNHNS and SASEGT. CDR3 sequence: CASSEVGQGIYNEQFF. The CDR3 bases are TGTGCCAGCAGTGAAGTAGGACAGGGCATCTACAATGAGCAGTTCTTC.

This clone showed up just a few times. The chain recombines TRBV5-6 with TRBJ1-1; 8 bases align to TRBD1. The V gene's germline CDR1 is SGHDT and CDR2 YYEEEE. V was clipped by 2 bases and J by 12 bases; unmatched bases: 6. This CDR3 has 12 residues. CDR3 DNA: TGTGCCAGCAGCTTTGGACAGGGTATGTCTTTCTTT. As protein: CASSFGQGMSFF. The whole variable domain, filled in from reference TRBV5-6 and TRBJ1-1, reads DAGVTQSPTHLIKTRGQQVTLRCSPKSGHDTVSWYQQALGQGPQFIFQYYEEEERQRGNFPDRFSGHQFPNYSSELNVNALLLGDSALYLCASSFGQGMSFFGQGTRLTVV.

The chain is built from TRBV6-4 and TRBJ2-7, with D perhaps matching TRBD1 or TRBD2 (5 bases each). This CDR3 region has 18 residues. Germline values: CDR1 MRHNA, CDR2 SNTAGT. Deletions cut 3 bases from V and 2 bases from J, with 23 bases between. The CDR3 DNA is TGTGCCAGCAGTGATTCTTTTAGGAATTTACCGGGGCCCTACGAGCAGTACTTC. Translated: CASSDSFRNLPGPYEQYF.

The chain has TRBV7-7 and TRBJ2-2; D unresolved. CDR1 and CDR2 (germline): SSHAT, FNYEAQ (reference sequence). The CDR3 is made up of 15 amino acids. Trimming stripped 5 bases from V and 5 bases from J, with 15 bases between. The CDR3 region is CASSPRMGRTGELFF. The CDR3 DNA follows: TGTGCCAGCAGCCCCCGTATGGGTCGGACCGGGGAGCTGTTTTTT.

The chain uses TRBV18 and TRBJ1-5; D uncertain. Germline V lookup: CDR1 KGHSH, CDR2 LQKENI. The CDR3 contains 14 residues. Trimming left V 2 bases short and J 2 bases short, with 7 bases between. CDR3 loop: CASSPRAGNQPQHF. The CDR3 bases are TGTGCCAGCTCACCAAGGGCGGGCAATCAGCCCCAGCATTTT.